The 32 T cell receptor beta chains given below trace back to one sample, sequenced in a study of T cells in localized non-small cell lung cancer. Profiling relied on immunoSEQ multiplex PCR, and the TCRdb table lists in-frame clones only, not all of them. The table shows about 59,000 clones, with approximately 90% occurring only once. Sequences were derived from peripheral blood, sampled before any cancer treatment. Receptors originate from a man aged 40 to 75 with stage I lung adenocarcinoma.

This chain connects TRBV14 to TRBJ2-2, with D uncertain. This CDR3 is 15 amino acids long. The germline V and J ends were trimmed by 2 bases and 8 bases, with 15 bases remaining between them. CDR1 is SGHDN and CDR2 is FVKESK in the germline V gene. The CDR3 DNA sequence: TGTGCCAGCAGCCAATATTCCGGGTACTTGGGGGAGCTGTTTTTT. It codes for CASSQYSGYLGELFF.

CDR3 residues: CASSIARSNQPQHF. The DNA of the CDR3 is TGTGCCAGTAGTATTGCTCGCAGCAATCAGCCCCAGCATTTT. V and J are TRBV19 and TRBJ1-5; D call uncertain. The CDR3 spans 14 residues. Germline assignment: CDR1 LNHDA and CDR2 SQIVND (reference sequence). The V end lost 3 bases, the J end lost 1 base, and 7 bases lay between the germline ends.

The CDR3 DNA sequence: TGTGCCTGGAGTTTAGGGGCTGGAAACACCATATATTTT. This codes for CAWSLGAGNTIYF. The chain uses TRBV30 and TRBJ1-3; D might be TRBD1 (5 bases). The V and J ends lost 2 bases and 2 bases respectively, with 7 bases between them. The CDR3 loop spans 13 amino acids. CDR1 and CDR2 from the germline V gene are GTSNPN and SVGIG (reference sequence).

The rearrangement links TRBV5-4 to TRBJ1-2; D perhaps matches TRBD1 (5 bases). The CDR3 is 15 amino acids. The V and J ends lost 4 bases and 4 bases respectively, with 17 bases between them. Germline CDR1 and CDR2: SGHNT and YYREEE (reference sequence). The CDR3 is CASSMQGAKIYGYTF. The CDR3, as DNA: TGTGCCAGCAGCATGCAGGGAGCTAAAATCTATGGCTACACCTTC.

V usage is TRBV29-1 and J usage is TRBJ2-7; weak D call: TRBD2 (5 bases). The V gene lost 2 bases and the J gene lost 4 bases, with 15 bases spanning the gap. CDR1 and CDR2 (germline): SQVTM, ANQGSEA. This CDR3 is 14 amino acids long. The CDR3 DNA is TGCAGCGTTGAATGGGCGGGTGGGATTTACGAGCAGTACTTC. As protein: CSVEWAGGIYEQYF.

The rearrangement uses TRBV7-8 and TRBJ2-7; tentatively, D is TRBD1 or TRBD2 (5 bases each). This CDR3 spans 16 amino acids. Looked up from germline, CDR1 is SGHVS and CDR2 is FQNEAQ. Trimming pared 7 bases from V and 4 bases from J, leaving 23 bases between. In nucleotides, the CDR3 is TGTGCCAGCACCCGGGACGCGAAATTTTGGCCTTACGAGCAGTACTTC. Translating gives CASTRDAKFWPYEQYF.

This rearrangement joins TRBV7-6 to TRBJ2-3, with D uncertain. Germline assignment: CDR1 SGHVS and CDR2 FNYEAQ. The CDR3 is 13 residues long. V was trimmed by 4 bases and J by 4 bases, leaving 9 bases between them. This chain's CDR3 is CASSSSIADTQYF. CDR3 in DNA: TGTGCCAGCAGCTCGAGTATCGCAGATACGCAGTATTTT.

The V gene is TRBV2, the J gene TRBJ1-6, with 9 bases aligning to TRBD1. V shed 5 bases, J shed 1 base, and the junction held 3 bases outside the gene matches. Per the germline V gene, CDR1 is SNHLY and CDR2 is FYNNEI. The CDR3 loop spans 16 amino acids. The CDR3: CASSNRGRSYNSPLHF. The CDR3 nucleotides are TGTGCCAGCAGTAACAGGGGGCGATCCTATAATTCACCCCTCCACTTT. The whole variable domain, remainder taken from reference TRBV2 and TRBJ1-6, is EPEVTQTPSHQVTQMGQEVILRCVPISNHLYFYWYRQILGQKVEFLVSFYNNEISEKSEIFDDQFSVERPDGSNFTLKIRSTKLEDSAMYFCASSNRGRSYNSPLHFGNGTRLTVT.

The chain has TRBV2 and TRBJ1-4; the D is unclear. There are 15 residues in the CDR3. V lost 4 bases and J 3 bases, leaving 12 bases between the germline ends. Germline-derived CDR1 and CDR2 are SNHLY and FYNNEI. The CDR3 protein is CASSVRPGANEKLFF. DNA of the CDR3: TGTGCCAGCAGTGTTAGACCTGGGGCTAATGAAAAACTGTTTTTT.

The chain uses TRBV11-2 and TRBJ2-1, with 10 positions matching TRBD2. Germline trimming cut 2 bases from V and 1 base from J; bases unmatched to any gene: 8. The germline gives CDR1 SGHAT, CDR2 FQNNGV. The CDR3 is 18 residues long. For the CDR3, the DNA is TGTGCCAGCAGCTTACGACATAGCGGGAGGACATCCTACAATGAGCAGTTCTTC. Translating gives CASSLRHSGRTSYNEQFF.

The chain carries TRBV10-3 and TRBJ1-2; TRBD1 aligns across 8 bases. J was trimmed by 8 bases and V by 6 bases; bases with no gene match: 8. The CDR3 contains 13 residues. In germline, CDR1 is ENHRY, CDR2 SYGVKD. DNA for the CDR3: TGTGCCATCAGATTGACAGGGGATTCCGGCTACACCTTC. Translation: CAIRLTGDSGYTF.

The CDR3 DNA reads as TGTGCCAGCAGCTTAGTAGGCATCAGGGCGAACACCGGGGAGCTGTTTTTT. Its protein is CASSLVGIRANTGELFF. J is TRBJ2-2 and V is TRBV7-2, with D maybe TRBD1 (5 bases). With 1 base removed from V and 0 bases from J, the gap between germline ends came to 12 bases. Per the germline V gene, CDR1 is SGHTA and CDR2 is FQGNSA. The CDR3 is 17 amino acids. Drawing the rest from reference TRBV7-2 and TRBJ2-2, the complete variable domain is GAGVSQSPSNKVTEKGKDVELRCDPISGHTALYWYRQSLGQGLEFLIYFQGNSAPDKSGLPSDRFSAERTGGSVSTLTIQRTQQEDSAVYLCASSLVGIRANTGELFFGEGSRLTVL.

The CDR3 bases are TGTGCCAGCAGCCAAGACCTTAGCGGGAGAGGCTACGAGCAGTACTTC. It is translated as CASSQDLSGRGYEQYF. This chain connects TRBV5-4 to TRBJ2-7, with 9 bases that match TRBD2. This CDR3 contains 16 residues. V shed 4 bases, J shed 3 bases, and the junction held 11 bases outside the gene matches. The germline V gene encodes CDR1 SGHNT and CDR2 YYREEE (reference sequence).

The CDR3 region is CASSPQNTGYYEQYF. CDR3 nucleotide sequence: TGTGCCAGCTCACCACAGAATACAGGGTACTACGAGCAGTACTTC. The chain joins TRBV18 to TRBJ2-7; perhaps TRBD1 as D (6 bases). V was shortened by 1 base and J by 3 bases, with 13 bases between the two germline ends. CDR1 and CDR2 (germline): KGHSH, LQKENI. The CDR3 is made up of 15 amino acids.

Concerning this clone itself: The same CDR3 can be traced to other DNA sequences in this sample. The V gene is TRBV4-1, the J gene TRBJ1-1; possible D gene TRBD1, 5 bases. The CDR3 loop spans 14 amino acids. The V end lost 1 base, the J end lost 5 bases, and 11 bases lay between the germline ends. In germline, CDR1 is MGHRA, CDR2 YSYEKL. CDR3 protein: CASSQAPRGTEAFF. The CDR3 bases are TGCGCCAGCAGCCAAGCTCCCCGGGGGACTGAAGCTTTCTTT.

The J gene is TRBJ2-1, the V gene TRBV7-3; 13 bases line up with TRBD2. The V gene's germline CDR1 is SGHTA and CDR2 FQGTGA. CDR3 length equals 15 residues. V was pared by 5 bases and J by 7 bases, with 5 bases of the junction left unmatched. CDR3 amino acids: CASSPLAGGWNEQFF. CDR3 nucleotides: TGTGCCAGCAGCCCACTAGCGGGAGGGTGGAATGAGCAGTTCTTC.

V and J are TRBV18 and TRBJ2-2, with unresolved D. Trimming cost V 0 bases and J 1 base, with 6 bases left between them. Germline CDR1 is KGHSH and CDR2 is LQKENI. The length of the CDR3 is 15 residues. For the CDR3, the DNA is TGTGCCAGCTCACCACCGCGCAGGAACACCGGGGAGCTGTTTTTT. This codes for CASSPPRRNTGELFF.

The chain has TRBV10-2 and TRBJ2-7; TRBD2 might be the D (6 bases). Per germline, CDR1 WSHSY and CDR2 SAAADI. V was cut by 6 bases and J by 3 bases, with 15 bases left in between. The CDR3 is made up of 14 amino acids. The CDR3 spells CASSPGVGLYEQYF. In nucleotides, the CDR3 is TGCGCCAGCAGCCCGGGGGTAGGTCTCTACGAGCAGTACTTC.

The chain carries TRBV10-3 and TRBJ2-7; D tentatively reads TRBD1 or TRBD2 (5 bases each). V was cut by 6 bases and J by 0 bases, with 18 bases left in between. Germline assignment: CDR1 ENHRY and CDR2 SYGVKD. The length of the CDR3 is 16 residues. The CDR3 reads CAIRTGTGPSSYEQYF. DNA of the CDR3: TGTGCCATCAGAACCGGGACCGGACCAAGCTCCTACGAGCAGTACTTC.

The V gene is TRBV5-6, the J gene TRBJ1-5; 8 nucleotides line up with TRBD1. Germline CDR1 SGHDT, CDR2 YYEEEE. Germline trimming cut 3 bases from V and 4 bases from J; bases unmatched to any gene: 6. The CDR3 loop spans 15 amino acids. CDR3 nucleotide sequence: TGTGCCAGCAGCTCCCTTGGACAGGGTAATCAGCCCCAGCATTTT. Its protein is CASSSLGQGNQPQHF. The entire variable domain, with the rest obtained from reference TRBV5-6 and TRBJ1-5, is as follows: DAGVTQSPTHLIKTRGQQVTLRCSPKSGHDTVSWYQQALGQGPQFIFQYYEEEERQRGNFPDRFSGHQFPNYSSELNVNALLLGDSALYLCASSSLGQGNQPQHFGDGTRLSIL.

The chain combines TRBV28 with TRBJ2-2, with TRBD2 matching 8 bases. The CDR3 runs to 17 residues. V shed 6 bases and J 6 bases; nucleotides not matched to a gene: 15. Germline CDR1 MDHEN, CDR2 SYDVKM. CDR3 nucleotides: TGTGCCAGCAGCCTCCGCCCACCGGGACTAGTACCCGGGGAGCTGTTTTTT. Encoded protein: CASSLRPPGLVPGELFF. The complete variable domain, with remaining parts taken from reference TRBV28 and TRBJ2-2, reads DVKVTQSSRYLVKRTGEKVFLECVQDMDHENMFWYRQDPGLGLRLIYFSYDVKMKEKGDIPEGYSVSREKKERFSLILESASTNQTSMYLCASSLRPPGLVPGELFFGEGSRLTVL.

The chain uses TRBV6-6 and TRBJ1-5, with 9 positions matching TRBD1. The V and J ends lost 6 bases and 6 bases, in that order; junction bases with no gene match: 9. Germline CDR1 and CDR2: MNHNY and SVGAGI (reference sequence). The CDR3 spans 15 residues. CDR3 residues: CASRAPGQGFQPQHF. The DNA for the CDR3 is TGTGCCAGCAGGGCACCGGGACAGGGTTTTCAGCCCCAGCATTTT.

The V call is TRBV7-3, the J call TRBJ2-3, with 10 bases that match TRBD2. V was pared by 5 bases and J by 0 bases, with 8 bases of the junction left unmatched. CDR1 is SGHTA, CDR2 FQGTGA, per germline. This CDR3 has 17 residues. The CDR3 nucleotides are TGTGCCAGCAGCCCTAGGGGGGGACTAGCGAGCACAGATACGCAGTATTTT. Translation: CASSPRGGLASTDTQYF. Supplemented by reference TRBV7-3 and TRBJ2-3, the full variable domain reads GAGVSQTPSNKVTEKGKYVELRCDPISGHTALYWYRQSLGQGPEFLIYFQGTGAADDSGLPNDRFFAVRPEGSVSTLKIQRTERGDSAVYLCASSPRGGLASTDTQYFGPGTRLTVL.

The rearrangement uses TRBV29-1 and TRBJ1-2, with 9 bases fitting TRBD1. V shed 2 bases, J shed 7 bases, and the junction held 2 bases outside the gene matches. The CDR3 consists of 12 residues. Germline CDR1 reads SQVTM; CDR2 reads ANQGSEA. The CDR3 spells CSVERDRVGYTF. CDR3 in DNA: TGCAGCGTTGAAAGGGACAGGGTTGGCTACACCTTC.

The chain uses TRBV19 and TRBJ1-2; no definite D call. With 9 bases removed from V and 6 bases from J, the gap between germline ends came to 11 bases. The CDR3 contains 11 residues. Germline values: CDR1 LNHDA, CDR2 SQIVND (reference sequence). In DNA, the CDR3 is TGTGCCAGGGTGGGGTTGCATGGCTACACCTTC. Translating it yields CARVGLHGYTF.

The chain joins TRBV11-1 to TRBJ2-1, with TRBD2 as a possible D gene (5 bases). Trimming stripped 5 bases from V and 4 bases from J, with 15 bases between. The CDR3 consists of 15 residues. Germline V gives CDR1 SGHAT, CDR2 FQDESV (reference sequence). CDR3 residues: CASSGWVAQYNEQFF. CDR3 nucleotide sequence: TGTGCCAGCAGCGGCTGGGTAGCGCAGTACAATGAGCAGTTCTTC.

The chain has TRBV7-2 and TRBJ2-5, with 10 bases fitting TRBD1. The CDR3 is 13 amino acids. Germline V gene lookup returns CDR1 SGHTA and CDR2 FQGNSA. The V gene end was trimmed by 6 bases and the J gene end by 5 bases; junction bases not matched to a gene: 3. The chain's CDR3 is CASRRTGGETQYF. In DNA, the CDR3 is TGTGCCAGCAGACGGACAGGGGGTGAGACCCAGTACTTC. Based on the CDR3 plus reference TRBV7-2 and TRBJ2-5, the full variable domain is GAGVSQSPSNKVTEKGKDVELRCDPISGHTALYWYRQSLGQGLEFLIYFQGNSAPDKSGLPSDRFSAERTGGSVSTLTIQRTQQEDSAVYLCASRRTGGETQYFGPGTRLLVL.

The CDR3: CSTYGAAASNYGYTF. Here the CDR3 DNA reads TGCAGCACCTACGGGGCAGCTGCCTCTAACTATGGCTACACCTTC. The rearrangement links TRBV29-1 to TRBJ1-2; maybe TRBD1 (5 bases). The CDR3 sequence is 15 residues long. CDR1 is SQVTM, CDR2 ANQGSEA, per germline. Trimming took off 8 bases at V and 0 bases at J, with 19 bases between the two ends.

This clone was counted a single time. The V gene is TRBV2, the J gene TRBJ2-1; 7 nucleotides line up with TRBD1. The CDR3 totals 16 residues. With V trimmed by 2 bases and J by 3 bases, 7 bases remained unmatched. Germline V gene data show CDR1 as SNHLY and CDR2 as FYNNEI. Here the CDR3 DNA reads TGTGCCAGCAGTGAAAAGGCCGGGACAGTCTACAATGAGCAGTTCTTC. It yields the protein CASSEKAGTVYNEQFF.

The chain couples TRBV4-3 to TRBJ1-2; no definite D call. V was trimmed by 0 bases and J by 0 bases, leaving 8 bases between them. CDR1 and CDR2 from the germline V gene are LGHNA and YSLEER. The CDR3 runs to 15 residues. The CDR3 coding sequence is TGCGCCAGCAGCCAAGAATGGCTACCTAACTATGGCTACACCTTC. Translation: CASSQEWLPNYGYTF.

V gene TRBV27 combines with J gene TRBJ2-7, with a tentative D call TRBD1 (6 bases). V was pared by 0 bases and J by 2 bases, with 8 bases between. This CDR3 region has 14 residues. CDR1 MNHEY and CDR2 SMNVEV come from the germline V gene (reference sequence). This chain's CDR3 is CASSLSGGPYEQYF. The CDR3 bases are TGTGCCAGCAGTTTATCAGGGGGACCCTACGAGCAGTACTTC.

The rearrangement joins TRBV9 to TRBJ2-5; D is tentatively TRBD1 or TRBD2 (5 bases each). V lost 0 bases to trimming and J lost 0 bases, with 9 bases between them. The germline V gene has CDR1 SGDLS and CDR2 YYNGEE. The CDR3 contains 15 residues. The CDR3 nucleotides read TGTGCCAGCAGCGTAGGGGGCGGGTACCAAGAGACCCAGTACTTC. Residues: CASSVGGGYQETQYF.